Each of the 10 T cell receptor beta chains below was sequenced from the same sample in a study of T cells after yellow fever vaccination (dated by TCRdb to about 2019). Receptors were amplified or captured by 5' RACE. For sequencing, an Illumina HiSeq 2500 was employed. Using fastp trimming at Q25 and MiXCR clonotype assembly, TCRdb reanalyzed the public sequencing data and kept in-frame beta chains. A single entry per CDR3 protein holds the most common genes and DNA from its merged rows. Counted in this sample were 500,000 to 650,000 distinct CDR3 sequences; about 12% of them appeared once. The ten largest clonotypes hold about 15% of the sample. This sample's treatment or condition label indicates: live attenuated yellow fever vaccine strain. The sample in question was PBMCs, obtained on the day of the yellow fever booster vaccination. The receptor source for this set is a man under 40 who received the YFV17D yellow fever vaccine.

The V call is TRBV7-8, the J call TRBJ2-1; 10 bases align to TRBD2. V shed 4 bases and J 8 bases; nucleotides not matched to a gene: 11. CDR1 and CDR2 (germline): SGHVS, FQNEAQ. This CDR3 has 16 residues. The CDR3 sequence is CASSSSVASGSYEQFF. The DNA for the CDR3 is TGTGCCAGCAGCTCCTCGGTCGCTAGCGGGAGTTATGAGCAGTTCTTC.

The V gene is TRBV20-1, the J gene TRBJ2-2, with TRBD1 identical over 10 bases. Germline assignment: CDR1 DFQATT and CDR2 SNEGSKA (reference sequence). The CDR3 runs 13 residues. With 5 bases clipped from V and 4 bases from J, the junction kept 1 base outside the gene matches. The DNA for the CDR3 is TGCAGTGCTGGACAGGGGGTCACCGGGGAGCTGTTTTTT. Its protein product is CSAGQGVTGELFF.

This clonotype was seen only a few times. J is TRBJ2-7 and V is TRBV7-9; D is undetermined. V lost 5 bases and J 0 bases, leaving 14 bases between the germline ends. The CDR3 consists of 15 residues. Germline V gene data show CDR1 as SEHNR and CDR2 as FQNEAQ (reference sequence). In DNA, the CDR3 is TGTGCCAGCAGCACCCTCTCCGTCTTCTCCTACGAGCAGTACTTC. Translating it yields CASSTLSVFSYEQYF.

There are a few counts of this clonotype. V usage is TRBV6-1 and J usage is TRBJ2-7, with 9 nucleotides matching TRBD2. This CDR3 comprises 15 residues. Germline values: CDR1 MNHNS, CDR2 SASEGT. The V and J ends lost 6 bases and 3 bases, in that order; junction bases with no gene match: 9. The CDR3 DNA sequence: TGTGCCAGCAGCCAAACGGGACTAGCTTACTACGAGCAGTACTTC. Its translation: CASSQTGLAYYEQYF.

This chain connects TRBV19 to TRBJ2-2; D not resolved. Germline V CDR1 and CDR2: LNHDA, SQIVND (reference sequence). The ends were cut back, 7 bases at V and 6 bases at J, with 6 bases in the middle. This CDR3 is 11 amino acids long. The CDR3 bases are TGTGCCAGTATCAGCTCCGGGGAGCTGTTTTTT. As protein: CASISSGELFF.

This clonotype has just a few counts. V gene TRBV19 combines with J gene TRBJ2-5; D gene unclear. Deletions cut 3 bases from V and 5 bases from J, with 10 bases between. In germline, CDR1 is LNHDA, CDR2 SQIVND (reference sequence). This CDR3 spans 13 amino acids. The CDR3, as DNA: TGTGCCAGTAGTATGGGCAGTGGGGAGACCCAGTACTTC. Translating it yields CASSMGSGETQYF.

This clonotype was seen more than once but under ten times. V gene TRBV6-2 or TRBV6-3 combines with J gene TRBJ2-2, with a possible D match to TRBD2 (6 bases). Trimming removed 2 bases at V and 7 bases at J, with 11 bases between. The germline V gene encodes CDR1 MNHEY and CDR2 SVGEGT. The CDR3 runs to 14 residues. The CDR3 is CASSYRLAHGELFF. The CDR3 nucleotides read TGTGCCAGCAGTTACCGGCTAGCGCACGGGGAGCTGTTTTTT.

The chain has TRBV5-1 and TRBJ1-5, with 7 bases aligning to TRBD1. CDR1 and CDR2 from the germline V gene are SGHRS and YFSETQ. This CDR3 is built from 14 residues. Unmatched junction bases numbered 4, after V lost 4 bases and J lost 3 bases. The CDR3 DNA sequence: TGCGCCAGCAGCACGGGACAGATCAATCAGCCCCAGCATTTT. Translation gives CASSTGQINQPQHF.

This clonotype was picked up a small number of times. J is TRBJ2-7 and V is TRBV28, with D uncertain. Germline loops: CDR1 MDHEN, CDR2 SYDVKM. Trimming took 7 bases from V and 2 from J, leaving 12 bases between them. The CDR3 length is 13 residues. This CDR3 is CASKRALAYEQYF. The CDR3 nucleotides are TGTGCCAGCAAAAGGGCTTTAGCCTACGAGCAGTACTTC.

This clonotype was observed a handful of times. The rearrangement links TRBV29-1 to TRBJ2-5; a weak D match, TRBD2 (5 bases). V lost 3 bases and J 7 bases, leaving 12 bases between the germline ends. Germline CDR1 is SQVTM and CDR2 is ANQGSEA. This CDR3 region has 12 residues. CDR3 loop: CSVDNQAGTQYF. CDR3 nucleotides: TGCAGCGTTGATAACCAGGCGGGGACCCAGTACTTC.